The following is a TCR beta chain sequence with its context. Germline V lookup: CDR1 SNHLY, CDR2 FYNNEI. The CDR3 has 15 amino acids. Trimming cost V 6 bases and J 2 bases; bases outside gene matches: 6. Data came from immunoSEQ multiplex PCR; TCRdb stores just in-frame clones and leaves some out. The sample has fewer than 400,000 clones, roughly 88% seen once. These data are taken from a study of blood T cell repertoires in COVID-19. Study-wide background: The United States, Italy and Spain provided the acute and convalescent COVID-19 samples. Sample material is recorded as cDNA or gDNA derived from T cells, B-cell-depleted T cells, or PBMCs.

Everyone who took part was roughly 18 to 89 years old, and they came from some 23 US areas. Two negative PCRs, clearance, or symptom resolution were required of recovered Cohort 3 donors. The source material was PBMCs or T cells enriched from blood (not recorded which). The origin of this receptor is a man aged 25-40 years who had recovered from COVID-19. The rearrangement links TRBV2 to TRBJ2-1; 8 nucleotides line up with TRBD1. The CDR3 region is CASRPDRVPYNEQFF. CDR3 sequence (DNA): TGTGCCAGCAGGCCGGACAGGGTACCCTACAATGAGCAGTTCTTC.